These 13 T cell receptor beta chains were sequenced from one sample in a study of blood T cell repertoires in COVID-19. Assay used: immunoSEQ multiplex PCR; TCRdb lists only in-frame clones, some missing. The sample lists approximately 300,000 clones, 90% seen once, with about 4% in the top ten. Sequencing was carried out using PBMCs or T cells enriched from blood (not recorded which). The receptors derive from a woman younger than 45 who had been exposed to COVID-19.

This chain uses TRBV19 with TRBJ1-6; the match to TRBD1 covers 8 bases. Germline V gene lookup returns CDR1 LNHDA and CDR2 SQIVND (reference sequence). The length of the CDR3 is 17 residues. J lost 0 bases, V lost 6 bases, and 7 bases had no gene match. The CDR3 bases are TGTGCCAGTAGCTTTGGACAGGGTAGCTCCTATAATTCACCCCTCCACTTT. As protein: CASSFGQGSSYNSPLHF.

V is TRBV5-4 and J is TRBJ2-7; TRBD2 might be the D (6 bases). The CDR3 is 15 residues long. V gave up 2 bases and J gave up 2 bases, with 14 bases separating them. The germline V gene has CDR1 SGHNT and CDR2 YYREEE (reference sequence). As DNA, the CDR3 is TGTGCCAGCAGCTTTGGGACTGAGCCTGCCTACGAGCAGTACTTC. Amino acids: CASSFGTEPAYEQYF.

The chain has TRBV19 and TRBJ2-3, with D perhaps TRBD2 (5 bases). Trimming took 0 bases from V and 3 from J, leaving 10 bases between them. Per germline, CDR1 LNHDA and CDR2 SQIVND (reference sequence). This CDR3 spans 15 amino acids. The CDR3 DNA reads TGTGCCAGTAGTATAGATCGAGGGATGACAGATACGCAGTATTTT. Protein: CASSIDRGMTDTQYF.

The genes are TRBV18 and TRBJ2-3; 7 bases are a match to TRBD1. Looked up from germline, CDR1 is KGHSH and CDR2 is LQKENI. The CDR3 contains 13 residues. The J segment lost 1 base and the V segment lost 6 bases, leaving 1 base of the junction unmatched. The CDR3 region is CASSTGGTDTQYF. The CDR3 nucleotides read TGTGCCAGCTCCACAGGGGGCACAGATACGCAGTATTTT.

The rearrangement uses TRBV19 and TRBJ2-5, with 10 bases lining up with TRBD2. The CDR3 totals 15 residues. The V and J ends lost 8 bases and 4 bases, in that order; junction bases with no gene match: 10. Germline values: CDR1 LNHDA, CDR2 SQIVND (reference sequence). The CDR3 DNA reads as TGTGCCAGTGATACGGGACTAGCGACCGGAGAGACCCAGTACTTC. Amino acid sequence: CASDTGLATGETQYF. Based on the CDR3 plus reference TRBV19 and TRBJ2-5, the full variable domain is DGGITQSPKYLFRKEGQNVTLSCEQNLNHDAMYWYRQDPGQGLRLIYYSQIVNDFQKGDIAEGYSVSREKKESFPLTVTSAQKNPTAFYLCASDTGLATGETQYFGPGTRLLVL.

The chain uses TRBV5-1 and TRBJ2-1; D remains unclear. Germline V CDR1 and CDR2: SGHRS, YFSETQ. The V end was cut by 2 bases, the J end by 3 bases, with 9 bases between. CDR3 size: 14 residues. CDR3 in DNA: TGCGCCAGCAGCTTCTCAACAGACTACAATGAGCAGTTCTTC. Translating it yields CASSFSTDYNEQFF.

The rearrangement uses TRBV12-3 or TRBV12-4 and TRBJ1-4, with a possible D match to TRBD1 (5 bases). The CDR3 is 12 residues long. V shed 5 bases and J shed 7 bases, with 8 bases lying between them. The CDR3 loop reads CASSTGREKLFF. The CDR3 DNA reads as TGTGCCAGCAGTACAGGACGTGAAAAACTGTTTTTT.

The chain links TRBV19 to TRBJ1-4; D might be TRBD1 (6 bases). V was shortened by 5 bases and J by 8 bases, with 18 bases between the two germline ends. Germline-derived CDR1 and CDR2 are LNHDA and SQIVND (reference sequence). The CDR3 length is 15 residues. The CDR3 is CASSLRGGQVEKLFF. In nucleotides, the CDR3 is TGTGCCAGTAGTCTAAGGGGGGGTCAAGTGGAAAAACTGTTTTTT.

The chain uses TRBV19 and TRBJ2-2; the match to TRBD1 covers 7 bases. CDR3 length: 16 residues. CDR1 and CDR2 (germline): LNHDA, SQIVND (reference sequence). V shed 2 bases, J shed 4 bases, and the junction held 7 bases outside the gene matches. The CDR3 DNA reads TGTGCCAGTAGTATACGGCAGGGGGTAAGCACCGGGGAGCTGTTTTTT. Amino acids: CASSIRQGVSTGELFF.

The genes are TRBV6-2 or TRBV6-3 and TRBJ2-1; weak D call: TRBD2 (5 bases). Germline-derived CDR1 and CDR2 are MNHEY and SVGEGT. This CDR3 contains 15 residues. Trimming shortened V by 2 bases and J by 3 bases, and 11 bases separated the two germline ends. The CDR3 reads CASSYPAGSYNEQFF. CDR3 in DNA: TGTGCCAGCAGTTACCCGGCGGGCAGCTACAATGAGCAGTTCTTC.

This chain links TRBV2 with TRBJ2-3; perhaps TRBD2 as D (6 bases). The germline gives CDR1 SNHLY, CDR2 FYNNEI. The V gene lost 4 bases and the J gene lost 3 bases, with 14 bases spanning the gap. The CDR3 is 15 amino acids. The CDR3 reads CASSGKIGGTDTQYF. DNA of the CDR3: TGTGCCAGCAGTGGGAAGATTGGGGGGACAGATACGCAGTATTTT. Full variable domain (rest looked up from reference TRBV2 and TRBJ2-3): EPEVTQTPSHQVTQMGQEVILRCVPISNHLYFYWYRQILGQKVEFLVSFYNNEISEKSEIFDDQFSVERPDGSNFTLKIRSTKLEDSAMYFCASSGKIGGTDTQYFGPGTRLTVL.

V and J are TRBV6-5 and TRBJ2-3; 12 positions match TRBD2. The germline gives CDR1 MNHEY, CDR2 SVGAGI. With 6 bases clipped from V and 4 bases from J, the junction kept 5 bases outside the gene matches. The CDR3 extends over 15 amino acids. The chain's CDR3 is CASSLGLAGPDTQYF. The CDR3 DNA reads TGTGCCAGCAGCCTCGGACTAGCGGGGCCAGATACGCAGTATTTT.

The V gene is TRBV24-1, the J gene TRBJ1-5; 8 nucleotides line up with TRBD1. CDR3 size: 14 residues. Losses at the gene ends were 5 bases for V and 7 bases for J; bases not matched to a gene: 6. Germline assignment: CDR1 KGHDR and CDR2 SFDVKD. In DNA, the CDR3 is TGTGCCACCAGTGGATCAGGGGGCTGGCAGCCCCAGCATTTT. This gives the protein CATSGSGGWQPQHF.